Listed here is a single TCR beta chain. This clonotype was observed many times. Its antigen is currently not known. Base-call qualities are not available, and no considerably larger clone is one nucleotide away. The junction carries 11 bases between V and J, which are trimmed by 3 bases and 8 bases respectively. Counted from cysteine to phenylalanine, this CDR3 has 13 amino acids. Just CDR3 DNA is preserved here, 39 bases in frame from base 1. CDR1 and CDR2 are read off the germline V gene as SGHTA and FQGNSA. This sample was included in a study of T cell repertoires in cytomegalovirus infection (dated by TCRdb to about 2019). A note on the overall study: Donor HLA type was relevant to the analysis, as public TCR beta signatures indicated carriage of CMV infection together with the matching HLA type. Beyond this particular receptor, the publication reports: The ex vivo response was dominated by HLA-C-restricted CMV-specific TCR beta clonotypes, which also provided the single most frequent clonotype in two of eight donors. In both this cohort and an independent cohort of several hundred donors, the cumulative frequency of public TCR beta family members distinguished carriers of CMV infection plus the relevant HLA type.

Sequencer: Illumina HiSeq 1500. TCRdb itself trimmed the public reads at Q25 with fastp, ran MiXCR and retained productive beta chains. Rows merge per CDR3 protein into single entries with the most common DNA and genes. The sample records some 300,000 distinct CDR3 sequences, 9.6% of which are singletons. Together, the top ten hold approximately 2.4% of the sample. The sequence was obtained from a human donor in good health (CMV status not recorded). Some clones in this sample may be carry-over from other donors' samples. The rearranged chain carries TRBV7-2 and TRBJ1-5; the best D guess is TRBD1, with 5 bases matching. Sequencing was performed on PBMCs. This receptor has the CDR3 CASSFIRDEPQHF. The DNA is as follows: TGTGCCAGCAGCTTTATCAGGGATGAGCCCCAGCATTTT.